One and the same sample provided the 16 T cell receptor beta chains below, sequenced in a study of blood T cell repertoires in COVID-19. Sequencing used immunoSEQ multiplex PCR; TCRdb keeps in-frame clones, though not all of them. The data show about 200,000 clones, with approximately 80% seen just once and 10% held by the top ten. The source material was peripheral blood. These receptors all come from a woman of 80 years or more with acute or convalescent COVID-19.

In this sample, this clone turned up many times. This chain connects TRBV19 to TRBJ1-1; 7 positions agree with TRBD1. The CDR3 has 13 amino acids. Germline loops: CDR1 LNHDA, CDR2 SQIVND (reference sequence). The V and J ends lost 6 bases and 5 bases, in that order; junction bases with no gene match: 6. Written as DNA, the CDR3 is TGTGCCAGTAGGGAAGGGGGCTTTACTGAAGCTTTCTTT. This encodes CASREGGFTEAFF.

This chain connects TRBV29-1 to TRBJ2-1, with TRBD2 matching over 7 bases. CDR1 is SQVTM, CDR2 ANQGSEA, per germline. J lost 2 bases, V lost 4 bases, and 8 bases had no gene match. The CDR3 sequence is 15 residues long. The CDR3 sequence: CSVGGREGTYNEQFF. CDR3 DNA: TGCAGCGTTGGGGGGAGGGAGGGCACCTACAATGAGCAGTTCTTC.

The V call is TRBV19, the J call TRBJ1-1; weak D call: TRBD1 (6 bases). The CDR3 runs 12 residues. Germline V CDR1 and CDR2: LNHDA, SQIVND (reference sequence). The V end lost 11 bases, the J end lost 4 bases, and 14 bases lay between the germline ends. The CDR3 protein is CASRIRGTEAFF. Here the CDR3 DNA reads TGTGCCTCACGGATCAGGGGCACTGAAGCTTTCTTT.

This clone has only a few counts. This sequence joins TRBV7-2 and TRBJ2-7; D may be TRBD2 (5 bases). The CDR3 covers 14 residues. Trimming pared 0 bases from V and 3 bases from J, leaving 9 bases between. Per germline, CDR1 SGHTA and CDR2 FQGNSA. CDR3 protein: CASSLASARYEQYF. Here the CDR3 DNA reads TGTGCCAGCAGCTTAGCTAGCGCGCGCTACGAGCAGTACTTC.

This clone was recorded a few times. As DNA, the CDR3 is TGTGCCAGTCAGACAGCGGGAGGGTCGCACTACGAGCAGTACTTC. Amino acids: CASQTAGGSHYEQYF. The chain joins TRBV19 to TRBJ2-7; 10 positions match TRBD2. The germline V gene encodes CDR1 LNHDA and CDR2 SQIVND (reference sequence). CDR3 size: 15 residues. V trimming: 8 bases; J trimming: 3 bases; junction bases outside the gene matches: 10.

This chain links TRBV19 with TRBJ2-1, with 8 bases identical to TRBD1. After removal of 5 bases from V and 7 bases from J, the junction contained 7 bases not matched to a gene. This CDR3 has 14 residues. Germline CDR1 LNHDA, CDR2 SQIVND (reference sequence). The CDR3 is CASSPGTGKNEQFF. The CDR3, as DNA: TGTGCCAGTAGTCCGGGGACAGGTAAAAATGAGCAGTTCTTC.

As DNA, the CDR3 is TGTGCCAGCAGCCCTGGGACTAGCCCCGACACAGATACGCAGTATTTT. Translation gives CASSPGTSPDTDTQYF. This chain joins TRBV7-9 and TRBJ2-3, with TRBD2 matching 9 bases. The V gene's germline CDR1 is SEHNR and CDR2 FQNEAQ (reference sequence). Trimming cost V 5 bases and J 2 bases; bases outside gene matches: 8. CDR3 length equals 16 residues.

The chain links TRBV7-6 to TRBJ2-7; TRBD2 agrees at 8 bases. The CDR3 contains 16 residues. CDR1 and CDR2 (germline): SGHVS, FNYEAQ. The J segment lost 6 bases and the V segment lost 3 bases, leaving 13 bases of the junction unmatched. The CDR3 reads CASSLLLAVWEGEQYF. The CDR3 DNA is TGTGCCAGCAGCTTGTTACTAGCGGTCTGGGAGGGCGAGCAGTACTTC.

The chain carries TRBV5-1 and TRBJ1-4; unclear D gene. With 7 bases removed from V and 0 bases from J, the gap between germline ends came to 10 bases. This CDR3 has 14 amino acids. Germline loops: CDR1 SGHRS, CDR2 YFSETQ. The CDR3 region has the DNA TGCGCCAGCCGTCCCGGTCCAACTAATGAAAAACTGTTTTTT. Translation gives CASRPGPTNEKLFF.

In regard to this clone: Its ends do not fully match the called genes, so a read error is possible. The rearrangement links TRBV6-5 to TRBJ2-7; possibly TRBD1 or TRBD2 for D (5 bases each). The CDR3 covers 15 residues. CDR1 and CDR2 (germline): MNHEY, SVGAGI. CDR3 coding DNA: TGTGCCAGCACTTACAGGCCGCACGGGACCTACGAGCAGTACTTC. The encoded protein is CASTYRPHGTYEQYF.

This chain uses TRBV12-2 with TRBJ2-1; TRBD2 is the table's D call, not checked against the DNA. TRBV12-2 is reported as a pseudogene. This CDR3 comprises 18 residues. Here the CDR3 DNA reads TGTGCAAGTCGCTTGCCTCTAAGACTACCTCAGATCTACAATGAGCAGTTCTTC. Translation gives CASRLPLRLPQIYNEQFF.

The CDR3 sequence: CASSQDVATYNEQFF. DNA of the CDR3: TGTGCCAGCAGCCAAGACGTAGCGACCTACAATGAGCAGTTCTTC. The chain couples TRBV4-2 to TRBJ2-1; D may be TRBD2 (5 bases). V lost 0 bases, J lost 2 bases, and 8 bases lay in between. The V gene's germline CDR1 is LGHNA and CDR2 YNFKEQ. The CDR3 is 15 amino acids.

The chain is built from TRBV19 and TRBJ2-2; 14 bases line up with TRBD2. With V trimmed by 3 bases and J by 7 bases, 1 base remained unmatched. The CDR3 sequence is 15 residues long. CDR1 and CDR2 (germline): LNHDA, SQIVND (reference sequence). CDR3 sequence reads: CASSMGLAGVGELFF. The CDR3 DNA follows: TGTGCCAGTAGTATGGGACTAGCGGGGGTCGGGGAGCTGTTTTTT.

Here the CDR3 reads CASSDLLAGGQQYF. CDR3 sequence (DNA): TGTGCCAGCAGTGACTTGCTAGCGGGAGGCCAGCAGTACTTC. This chain links TRBV2 with TRBJ2-7; 11 bases match TRBD2. This CDR3 comprises 14 residues. V lost 3 bases to trimming and J lost 8 bases; unmatched junction nucleotides: 6. The germline CDR1 and CDR2 sequences are SNHLY and FYNNEI.

This clone was counted a few times. The V and J genes are TRBV5-5 and TRBJ1-4; D might be TRBD1 (6 bases). The CDR3 consists of 15 residues. Germline V gives CDR1 SGHKS, CDR2 YYEKEE (reference sequence). V dropped 4 bases and J dropped 6 bases, with 16 bases sitting between them. CDR3 bases: TGTGCCAGCAGCACAGGGAGCGTGTCCGATGAAAAACTGTTTTTT. Protein: CASSTGSVSDEKLFF.

As concerns this clone: The same CDR3 also results from other DNA sequences found in this sample. The rearrangement links TRBV7-3 to TRBJ2-3, with D possibly matching TRBD1 (5 bases). CDR1 and CDR2 from the germline V gene are SGHTA and FQGTGA. Trimming shortened V by 0 bases and J by 6 bases, and 13 bases separated the two germline ends. CDR3 length equals 15 residues. The DNA of the CDR3 is TGTGCCAGCAGCTTAACTCTTGGGGCACGGGATACGCAGTATTTT. This encodes CASSLTLGARDTQYF.